The rows below give T cell receptor beta chains drawn from one sample of a study of beta chain features in type 1 diabetes. Here immunoSEQ multiplex PCR was the method, and the copy in TCRdb shows in-frame clones only, minus some. In the table there are under 550,000 clones, 9.5% to 12% of which are singletons. Material for sequencing was naive CD4+ T cells from blood. The receptors were sampled from a woman aged 18-35 years in good health. CDR3s include the opening cysteine and the closing phenylalanine or tryptophan. Fields, in order: clone size, J gene, D gene, V gene, CDR3 DNA, CDR3 protein. D genes are given only for firm matches. A row's size may be missing; if present it is once, few, many or a size class.

few,TRBJ2-5,TRBD2,TRBV5-1,TGCGCCAGCAGCTGGGGAGGGATGGCGGAGACCCAGTACTTC,CASSWGGMAETQYF
few,TRBJ2-3,-,TRBV29-1,TGCAGCCCCAGGCTTCTGGGCACAGATACGCAGTATTTT,CSPRLLGTDTQYF
few,TRBJ1-2,TRBD1,TRBV18,TGTGCCAGCTCACCACAGTCAGGGGGCGACTATGGCTACACCTTC,CASSPQSGGDYGYTF
-,TRBJ2-4,TRBD1,TRBV5-1,TGCGCCAGCAGCTTGGTGACAGGGGGCTTAAACATTCAGTACTTC,CASSLVTGGLNIQYF
-,TRBJ1-2,TRBD1,TRBV7-9,TGTGCCAGCAGCCACCGACAGGGTGCGAACTATGGCTACACCTTC,CASSHRQGANYGYTF
few,TRBJ2-3,-,TRBV9,TGTGCCAGCAGCGTACGGCCCAATCGGGAGACGCAGTATTTT,CASSVRPNRETQYF
-,TRBJ2-3,-,TRBV7-7,TGTGCTAGCAGCCCCCGAGGGGGAGCCGATACGCAGTATTTT,CASSPRGGADTQYF
-,TRBJ2-1,TRBD1,TRBV4-2,TGTGCCAGCAGCCAAGGACAGGGCTACAATGAGCAGTTCTTC,CASSQGQGYNEQFF
few,TRBJ2-3,-,TRBV7-2,TGTGCCAGCAGCCTGCAGGTAGGCCTGGCCACAGATACGCAGTATTTT,CASSLQVGLATDTQYF
few,TRBJ2-3,-,TRBV14,TGTGCCAGCAGCCAAGTCGGAGGGGAAGATACGCAGTATTTT,CASSQVGGEDTQYF
few,TRBJ2-2,TRBD1,TRBV7-2,TGTGCCAGCAGCGAAGGGACAGGGTGGGCCGGGGAGCTGTTTTTT,CASSEGTGWAGELFF
few,TRBJ2-5,TRBD1,TRBV25-1,TGTGCCAGCAGTTTGGACAGGGGCACAGAGACCCAGTACTTC,CASSLDRGTETQYF
few,TRBJ1-1,-,TRBV25-1,TGTGCCAGCAGTGAAAGGGGTGGCACTGAAGCTTTCTTT,CASSERGGTEAFF
-,TRBJ2-1,-,TRBV14,TGTGCCAGCAGCCAAGCATTCGGCACCACCGGAGGGATCGATGAGCAGTTCTTC,CASSQAFGTTGGIDEQFF
-,TRBJ2-3,TRBD2,TRBV9,TGTGCCAGCAGCCTCGGACTAGTCAACACAGATACGCAGTATTTT,CASSLGLVNTDTQYF
-,TRBJ2-1,TRBD2,TRBV7-6,TGTGCCAGCAGCTTAGCTCTGCTAGCGGGTTACAATGAGCAGTTCTTC,CASSLALLAGYNEQFF
few,TRBJ1-1,-,TRBV29-1,TGCAGCGTCCTACTCTGGATATCGTCCTCTGAAGCTTTCTTT,CSVLLWISSSEAFF
few,TRBJ2-1,-,TRBV7-2,TGTGCCAGCAGCTTTTCCAGCTCCTACAATGAGCAGTTCTTC,CASSFSSSYNEQFF
many,TRBJ2-6,TRBD1,TRBV30,TGTGCCTGGAGGGACAGGGTTACTGGGGCCAACGTCCTGACTTTC,CAWRDRVTGANVLTF
few,TRBJ2-6,-,TRBV14,TGTGCCAGCAGCCCCCGGACGATAAGGGCCTCTGGGGCCAACGTCCTGACTTTC,CASSPRTIRASGANVLTF
few,TRBJ2-3,-,TRBV9,TGTGCCAGCAGCGCGGTACCGGGACGCACTACAGATACGCAGTATTTT,CASSAVPGRTTDTQYF
few,TRBJ2-5,-,TRBV5-1,TGCGCCAGCAAGGTCTCAGAGACCCAGTACTTC,CASKVSETQYF